In its sample, the clone carrying this T cell receptor (beta chain) was seen many times. Its antigen is undetermined. A junction end diverges from the germline sequence, so it may reflect a read error. The CDR3 sequence is 13 residues long. Germline V gene sequence: CDR1 MDHEN, CDR2 SYDVKM. The data were obtained in a study of T-cell reconstitution after alpha-beta-depleted transplantation in children. Broader study findings: The study reportedly traced alpha-beta T cells about two months after transplant to several hundred expanded graft clones. Counts and diversity of T cells one year after transplant came mostly from newly produced T cells. The high TCRbeta diversity at day 60 in some patients came from surviving recipient T cells and thymic progenitors.

Unique molecular identifiers featured in how the TCRbeta library was prepared. From the PCR reads, TCRdb called clonotypes with MiXCR, one entry per CDR3 protein. The sample has 240,000 or so distinct CDR3 sequences; 8.2% are singletons. The gene calls are TRBV28 and TRBJ2-1; D perhaps matches TRBD1 (7 bases). The source is a male patient between 10 and 17 years old who had a stem cell transplant for acute lymphoblastic leukemia, so the T cells may come from the graft donor. The material was PBMCs, mostly from graft donor cells, obtained 180 days after TCRalphabeta/CD19-depleted stem cell transplant. The CDR3 is CASTDREEFRGVF. CDR3 coding DNA: TGTGCCAGCACTGACAGGGAGGAATTCCGCGGGGTCTTC.